The clone carrying this TCR beta chain was counted between two and nine times. Primed by a sample-barcoded 5' primer and a J-beta primer mix, a second PCR proceeded for about 6 to 11 cycles. TCRdb reprocessed the 5' RACE reads via MiXCR and lists one record per CDR3 protein. This table holds around 750,000 distinct CDR3 sequences, approximately 53% found once. The data were obtained in a study of blood T cells in healthy people across ages. The CDR3 extends over 15 amino acids. Trimming at V came to 0 bases and at J to 1 base, leaving 2 bases not matched to a gene. Germline V lookup: CDR1 SGHTA, CDR2 FQGNSA.

The chain has TRBV7-2 and TRBJ2-5; 7 bases match TRBD2. This TCR came from a man older than 75 in good health. The sample taken for sequencing was blood. The chain's CDR3 is CASSLAGGIQETQYF. In nucleotides, the CDR3 is TGTGCCAGCAGCTTAGCGGGGGGGATCCAAGAGACCCAGTACTTC.